This TCR beta chain stems from a study of post-analysis software for immune sequencing data. Regarding the study as a whole: In patients, about 5 TRBV segments were more frequent than in controls, with TRBV5-6, TRBV5-1 and TRBV20-1 among them.

The CDR3 has 16 amino acids. Germline CDR1 reads MNHEY; CDR2 reads SVGEGT. The V and J ends lost 0 bases and 6 bases respectively, with 16 bases between them. Unique molecular identifiers tagged the TCR beta cDNA libraries. TCRdb called the PCR reads again in MiXCR, with one record for every CDR3 protein. The sample yields just over 250,000 distinct CDR3 sequences, about 40% seen once. Remarks on this clonotype: Antigen: not known.

The TCR sequence derives from a girl under 18 with multiple sclerosis. This chain uses TRBV6-2 or TRBV6-3 with TRBJ2-3, with D unclear. The sequencing input was blood. CDR3: CASSYSPGPNKDTQYF. The CDR3 coding sequence is TGTGCCAGCAGTTACTCCCCCGGCCCTAACAAGGATACGCAGTATTTT.